A single sample gave rise to the 4 T cell receptor beta chains below, sequenced in a study of post-analysis software for immune sequencing data. Study findings and constraints: A handful of TRBV segments appeared more often in patients than in controls, and TRBV5-6, TRBV5-1 and TRBV20-1 were among these.

Unique molecular identifiers were carried by the TCR beta cDNA libraries. In TCRdb, the PCR reads were re-called with MiXCR into one record per CDR3 protein. Among hundreds of thousands of distinct CDR3 sequences listed, roughly 30% were seen once. These TCRs' antigens remain unknown. Sequences were obtained from blood. The receptor set was obtained from a girl aged 10-17 years with multiple sclerosis.

The chain employs TRBV20-1 and TRBJ2-3, with D perhaps matching TRBD2 (6 bases). V shed 8 bases and J shed 2 bases, with 23 bases lying between them. Germline CDR1 is DFQATT and CDR2 is SNEGSKA (reference sequence). This CDR3 has 16 amino acids. In DNA, the CDR3 is TGCAGTACCTTGGAAGGGACTCCAGATATCACAGATACGCAGTATTTT. This gives the protein CSTLEGTPDITDTQYF.

This clonotype has just a few counts. The gene calls are TRBV5-1 and TRBJ2-1; TRBD1 aligns across 11 bases. The J call could be wrong; TRBJ2-7 is a better fit for the DNA end. CDR3 size: 16 residues. The germline V gene encodes CDR1 SGHRS and CDR2 YFSETQ. The CDR3, as DNA: TGCGCCAGCAGCTCGAGGGTGGGACAGGGGGTCGGCGAGCAGTACTTC. Protein sequence: CASSSRVGQGVGEQYF.

A word on this clonotype: The junction differs from germline at one of its ends, possibly a read error. The chain joins TRBV20-1 to TRBJ1-3; 10 nucleotides agree with TRBD1. The CDR3 is 13 amino acids. Germline V CDR1 and CDR2: DFQATT, SNEGSKA (reference sequence). CDR3 DNA: TGCAGTGCCTGGGGGACAGGGGAAAACACCATAGATTTT. Translating gives CSAWGTGENTIDF.

This clonotype was found a few times. The chain employs TRBV20-1 and TRBJ2-1; D remains unclear. V was shortened by 2 bases and J by 6 bases, with 11 bases between the two germline ends. Germline CDR1 and CDR2: DFQATT and SNEGSKA (reference sequence). The CDR3 is 13 residues long. CDR3 DNA: TGCAGTGCTAGATGGGGATCAGGCAATGAGCAGTTCTTC. Protein sequence: CSARWGSGNEQFF.